Listed below are T cell receptor beta chains from one sample, sequenced in a study of T cell responses to AZD1222 COVID-19 vaccine. The protocol was immunoSEQ multiplex PCR, while the TCRdb copy is restricted to in-frame clones and leaves out a portion. This sample has around 100,000 clones; about nine tenths occur once, and the top ten carry 4.5% to 5.5%. The sequencing used peripheral blood, collected on day 0 of AZD1222 vaccination. These receptors were obtained from an adult in good health. CDR3s leave out the opening cysteine and the closing phenylalanine or tryptophan.

v_call	j_call	cdr3_aa
TRBV6-6	TRBJ1-5	ASSDGTGNQPQH
TRBV5-5	TRBJ1-6	ASSLDRSSYNSPLH
TRBV5-1	TRBJ1-1	ASSSGGQGSNTEAF
TRBV5-8	TRBJ1-5	ASSLEVLNQPQH
TRBV5-1	TRBJ1-1	ASSLQTGNTEAF
TRBV6-2/TRBV6-3	TRBJ1-6	ASSYPDSSSSYNSPLH
TRBV30	TRBJ1-1	AWSVYLNTEAF
TRBV18	TRBJ1-4	ASSVGTADEKLF
TRBV27	TRBJ2-5	ASSPQGYQETQY
TRBV6-5	TRBJ2-5	ASGSPRETQY
TRBV2	TRBJ2-7	ASSEQGSSYEQY
TRBV4-1	TRBJ1-2	ASSGTGSYGYT
TRBV25-1	TRBJ2-5	ASPPNRDSQETQY
TRBV7-8	TRBJ2-1	ASSLEAGGGYNEQF
TRBV6-5	TRBJ1-1	ASSPQAVNTEAF
TRBV10-3	TRBJ2-3	AIKRTATSTDTQY
TRBV3-1/TRBV3-2	TRBJ1-3	ASSQGGTGLY
TRBV19	TRBJ2-5	ASSITLGETQY
TRBV28	TRBJ1-6	ASSPLTGEDSPLH
TRBV4-1	TRBJ1-3	ASSQDWTGGNTIY
TRBV11-2	TRBJ1-1	ASSLDVRGQDITEAF
TRBV7-9	TRBJ2-7	ASSLVGAISSYEQY
TRBV7-9	TRBJ1-6	ASSLATGGSYNSPLH
TRBV27	TRBJ2-2	ASSRGELNTGELF
TRBV30	TRBJ2-1	AWKGGPYNEQF
TRBV13	TRBJ1-2	ASSLEGSPYGYT
TRBV29-1	TRBJ1-1	SVEDVGETEAF
TRBV20-1	TRBJ1-4	SASSLLETNEKLF
TRBV3-1/TRBV3-2	TRBJ1-2	ASEPGQDGYT
TRBV6-5	TRBJ2-3	ASSIQDTDTQY
TRBV29-1	TRBJ2-2	SIRGGVNTGELF
TRBV5-1	TRBJ1-2	ASSLFGTGGDGYT
TRBV10-3	TRBJ2-7	AISESSYEQY
TRBV28	TRBJ1-5	ASRRSPQGVGWISNQPQH
TRBV27	TRBJ2-7	ASSLPRAHASYEQY
TRBV7-2	TRBJ1-2	ASSYGQVSNYGYT
TRBV29-1	TRBJ2-7	SVEGTSGGYEQY
TRBV3-1/TRBV3-2	TRBJ2-1	ASRHGAGNEQF
TRBV2	TRBJ2-7	ASTTTSYEQY
TRBV2	TRBJ2-3	ASTEGLADTQY
TRBV4-3	TRBJ2-6	ASSRGQGAGANVLT
TRBV18	TRBJ1-1	ASSPRADGNTEAF
TRBV14	TRBJ2-5	ASSQARGPGGTQY
TRBV5-4	TRBJ2-7	ASSLAVGYEQY
TRBV2	TRBJ1-6	ASDRGLSPLH
TRBV2	TRBJ2-1	ASTAQTGGKGNEQF
TRBV9	TRBJ1-6	ASSAGGRGAPLH
TRBV19	TRBJ2-1	ASSPGGGLQF
TRBV11-1	TRBJ2-7	ASSLGGSPTYEQY
TRBV11-2	TRBJ1-6	ASSLGTGNNSPLH
TRBV11-3	TRBJ2-1	ASSLSVNNEQF
TRBV10-3	TRBJ1-6	ASSRGRQVNSPLH
TRBV4-1	TRBJ2-7	ASSLWAGSPGGQY
TRBV4-3	TRBJ2-6	ASSHSEGTGANVLT
TRBV6-5	TRBJ1-1	ASRQGTEAF
TRBV16	TRBJ1-1	ASSTMGNTEAF
TRBV5-8	TRBJ1-5	ASSFRGTNQPQH
TRBV9	TRBJ2-2	ASSVGAPANTGELF
TRBV6-5	TRBJ2-2	AGSTGDTGELF
TRBV20-1	TRBJ2-1	SASPGLEGF